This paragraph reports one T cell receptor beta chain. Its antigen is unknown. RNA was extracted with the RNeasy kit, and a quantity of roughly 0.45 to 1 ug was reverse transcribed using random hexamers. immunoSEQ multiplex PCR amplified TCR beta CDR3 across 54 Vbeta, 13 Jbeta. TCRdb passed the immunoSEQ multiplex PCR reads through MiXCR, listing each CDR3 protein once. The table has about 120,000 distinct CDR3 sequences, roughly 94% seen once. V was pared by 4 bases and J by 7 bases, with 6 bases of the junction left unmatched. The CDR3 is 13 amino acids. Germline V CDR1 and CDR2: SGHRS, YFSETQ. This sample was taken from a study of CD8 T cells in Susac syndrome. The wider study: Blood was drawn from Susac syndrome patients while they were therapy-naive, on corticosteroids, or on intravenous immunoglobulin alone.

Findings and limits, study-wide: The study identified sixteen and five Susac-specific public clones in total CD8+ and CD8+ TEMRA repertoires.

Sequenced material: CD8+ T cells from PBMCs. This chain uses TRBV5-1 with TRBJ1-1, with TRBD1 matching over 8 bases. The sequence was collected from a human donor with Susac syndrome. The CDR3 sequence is CASSPGTGDEAFF. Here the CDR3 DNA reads TGCGCCAGCAGCCCCGGGACAGGAGATGAAGCTTTCTTT.